Below, 9 T cell receptor beta chains from the same sample are listed, as sequenced in a study of blood T cells in healthy people across ages. Combining a sample-barcoded 5' primer with a J-beta primer mix, a second PCR ran for roughly 6 to 12 cycles. TCRdb redid the calling of the 5' RACE reads with MiXCR, one entry per CDR3 protein. Of about 630,000 distinct CDR3 sequences listed, roughly 20% were seen once; the top ten hold about 3.6%. Sequencing input: blood. The receptors were gathered from a man aged 70 or older in good health.

Only a few counts were recorded for this clonotype. The chain couples TRBV9 to TRBJ2-2; D unresolved. The CDR3 spans 16 residues. V gave up 0 bases and J gave up 0 bases, with 9 bases separating them. Germline V gives CDR1 SGDLS, CDR2 YYNGEE. The CDR3 sequence is CASSVGIIANTGELFF. The CDR3 region has the DNA TGTGCCAGCAGCGTAGGGATCATTGCGAACACCGGGGAGCTGTTTTTT.

The rearrangement links TRBV20-1 to TRBJ1-5; 8 bases are shared with TRBD1. V trimming: 1 base; J trimming: 5 bases; junction bases outside the gene matches: 4. The CDR3 covers 14 residues. The germline CDR1 and CDR2 sequences are DFQATT and SNEGSKA (reference sequence). CDR3 sequence (DNA): TGCAGTGCTAGAGTGGGACAGGTGGATCAGCCCCAGCATTTT. It yields the protein CSARVGQVDQPQHF.

This clonotype was seen a few times. The chain joins TRBV6-5 to TRBJ2-1; TRBD1 agrees at 9 bases. V was clipped by 2 bases and J by 7 bases; unmatched bases: 6. CDR1 and CDR2 (germline): MNHEY, SVGAGI. The CDR3 loop spans 15 amino acids. This CDR3 reads CASSYRPDRGNEQFF. The CDR3 DNA reads TGTGCCAGCAGTTACCGGCCAGACAGGGGGAATGAGCAGTTCTTC.

This clonotype has just a few counts. The chain has TRBV19 and TRBJ2-2, with D tentatively TRBD1 (6 bases). The CDR3 covers 14 residues. The germline V gene encodes CDR1 LNHDA and CDR2 SQIVND (reference sequence). Trimming cost V 10 bases and J 4 bases, with 16 bases left between them. CDR3 nucleotides: TGTGCCACCCGAAACAGGGCAGTCACCGGGGAGCTGTTTTTT. It encodes CATRNRAVTGELFF.

This clonotype came up a few times. The chain uses TRBV29-1 and TRBJ1-1; 7 bases are a match to TRBD1. V dropped 3 bases and J dropped 0; count of bases not matched to a gene: 10. This CDR3 contains 16 residues. CDR1 and CDR2 (germline): SQVTM, ANQGSEA. In DNA, the CDR3 is TGCAGCGTTGACCCCTTGGGACAGACTATGAACACTGAAGCTTTCTTT. Protein product: CSVDPLGQTMNTEAFF.

V is TRBV27 and J is TRBJ2-1; TRBD2 agrees at 8 bases. With V trimmed by 2 bases and J by 3 bases, 12 bases remained unmatched. The CDR3 has 18 residues. The V gene's germline CDR1 is MNHEY and CDR2 SMNVEV (reference sequence). The CDR3 region has the DNA TGTGCCAGCAGTTTACGTTTTGAAGAACTAGCGGTCTACAATGAGCAGTTCTTC. Translating it yields CASSLRFEELAVYNEQFF.

The table lists this clonotype with a few counts. The chain has TRBV9 and TRBJ2-3, with a possible D match to TRBD1 (5 bases). This CDR3 has 14 amino acids. Germline CDR1 is SGDLS and CDR2 is YYNGEE. Between the trimmed V and J ends, which lost 0 bases and 5 bases, there was a span of 10 bases. This chain's CDR3 is CASSVAQTVDTQYF. CDR3 bases: TGTGCCAGCAGCGTAGCCCAGACAGTAGATACGCAGTATTTT.

This clonotype was picked up a small number of times. J is TRBJ2-1 and V is TRBV20-1; 9 nucleotides line up with TRBD2. The ends lost 1 base at V and 4 bases at J; junction bases unmatched: 2. Germline lookup yields CDR1 DFQATT and CDR2 SNEGSKA (reference sequence). This CDR3 contains 14 residues. The CDR3 DNA sequence: TGCAGTGCTAGAGTTCTAGCGGGATACAATGAGCAGTTCTTC. Encoded protein: CSARVLAGYNEQFF.

V usage is TRBV20-1 and J usage is TRBJ2-7; 12 bases align to TRBD1. Germline CDR1 and CDR2: DFQATT and SNEGSKA (reference sequence). The CDR3 runs to 15 residues. V dropped 6 bases and J dropped 6; count of bases not matched to a gene: 12. As DNA, the CDR3 is TGCAGTGCCACTCCGGGACAGGGGGCGATCTTCGAGCAGTACTTC. Its protein is CSATPGQGAIFEQYF.